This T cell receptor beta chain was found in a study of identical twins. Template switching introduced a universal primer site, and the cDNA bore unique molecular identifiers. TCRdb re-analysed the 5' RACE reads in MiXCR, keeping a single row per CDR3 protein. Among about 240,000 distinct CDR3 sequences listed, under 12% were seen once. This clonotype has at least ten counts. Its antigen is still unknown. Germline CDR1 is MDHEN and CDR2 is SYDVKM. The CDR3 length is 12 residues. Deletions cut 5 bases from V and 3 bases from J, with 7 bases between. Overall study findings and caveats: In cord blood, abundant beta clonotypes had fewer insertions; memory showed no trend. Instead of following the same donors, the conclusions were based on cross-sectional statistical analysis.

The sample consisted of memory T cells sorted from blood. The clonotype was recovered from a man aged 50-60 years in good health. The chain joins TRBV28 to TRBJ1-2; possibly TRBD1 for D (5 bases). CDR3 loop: CASSTRDYGYTF. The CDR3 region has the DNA TGTGCCAGCAGTACCAGGGACTATGGCTACACCTTC.